Below, 17 T cell receptor beta chains from the same sample are listed, as sequenced in a study of CD8 T cells in ankylosing spondylitis. The antigens of these receptors remain unknown. TCRdb redid the calling of the 5' RACE reads with MiXCR, one entry per CDR3 protein. The sample consists of roughly 440,000 distinct CDR3 sequences, 15% to 20% of them appearing once. Study-wide results and caveats: Blood from ankylosing spondylitis patients appeared to carry a characteristic roughly eight-variant TCR beta motif.

Sequences were obtained from blood, either unsorted or a sorted T cell fraction (not recorded which). These receptors were taken from a male donor with ankylosing spondylitis.

This clonotype was counted between two and nine times. J is TRBJ1-3 and V is TRBV5-1; D is ambiguous. This CDR3 is 14 amino acids long. Germline CDR1 SGHRS, CDR2 YFSETQ. V shed 0 bases and J shed 0 bases, with 4 bases lying between them. The CDR3 region is CASSLEASGNTIYF. The CDR3 DNA reads TGCGCCAGCAGCTTGGAAGCCTCTGGAAACACCATATATTTT. Filled out from reference TRBV5-1 and TRBJ1-3, the complete variable domain reads KAGVTQTPRYLIKTRGQQVTLSCSPISGHRSVSWYQQTPGQGLQFLFEYFSETQRNKGNFPGRFSGRQFSNSRSEMNVSTLELGDSALYLCASSLEASGNTIYFGEGSWLTVV.

This clonotype was recorded a few times. V gene TRBV5-5 combines with J gene TRBJ2-4; D might be TRBD2 (5 bases). The CDR3 runs to 11 residues. Trimming stripped 4 bases from V and 14 bases from J, with 13 bases between. Germline CDR1 SGHKS, CDR2 YYEKEE (reference sequence). The CDR3 spells CASSLEGLEYF. The DNA of the CDR3 is TGTGCCAGCAGCCTGGAAGGACTTGAGTACTTC.

V usage is TRBV11-2 and J usage is TRBJ2-7; 8 bases map to TRBD2. Germline lookup yields CDR1 SGHAT and CDR2 FQNNGV. Losses at the gene ends were 8 bases for V and 5 bases for J; bases not matched to a gene: 11. The CDR3 contains 14 residues. The DNA for the CDR3 is TGTGCCAGCGCCCCCCGTCCAGCGGGGGACGAGCAGTACTTC. Amino acids: CASAPRPAGDEQYF.

This clonotype was seen a few times. This sequence joins TRBV6-5 and TRBJ2-1; D perhaps matches TRBD1 (5 bases). Trimming took off 1 base at V and 4 bases at J, with 14 bases between the two ends. Germline V gene lookup returns CDR1 MNHEY and CDR2 SVGAGI. There are 16 residues in the CDR3. The DNA of the CDR3 is TGTGCCAGCAGTTACTTCGGACACTCCACTTACAATGAGCAGTTCTTC. Its translation: CASSYFGHSTYNEQFF.

The chain combines TRBV20-1 with TRBJ2-5; 7 bases are shared with TRBD2. Germline values: CDR1 DFQATT, CDR2 SNEGSKA (reference sequence). The CDR3 runs to 15 residues. J gave up 7 bases and V 1 base, and 12 bases lay outside the gene matches. The CDR3 spells CSARGLAAALTTQYF. The CDR3, as DNA: TGCAGTGCTAGAGGCCTAGCGGCCGCTTTGACGACCCAGTACTTC.

This chain connects TRBV6-5 to TRBJ2-2; D not resolved. This CDR3 has 15 amino acids. The germline V and J ends were trimmed by 2 bases and 3 bases, with 10 bases remaining between them. Germline V gene lookup returns CDR1 MNHEY and CDR2 SVGAGI. CDR3 coding DNA: TGTGCCAGCAGTTACAGCTTTATCGACACCGGGGAGCTGTTTTTT. It yields the protein CASSYSFIDTGELFF.

The chain links TRBV12-3 or TRBV12-4 to TRBJ1-6, with a possible D match to TRBD1 (5 bases). This CDR3 has 13 amino acids. Trimming cost V 8 bases and J 5 bases, with 10 bases left between them. The chain's CDR3 is CASRTPNNSPLHF. In DNA form, the CDR3 reads TGTGCCAGCCGGACACCAAATAATTCACCCCTCCACTTT.

This chain links TRBV7-3 with TRBJ2-7, with TRBD1 matching 7 bases. The CDR3 sequence is 14 residues long. Germline trimming cut 5 bases from V and 0 bases from J; bases unmatched to any gene: 4. The V gene's germline CDR1 is SGHTA and CDR2 FQGTGA. CDR3 coding DNA: TGTGCCAGCAGCCCGGACAGGTACTCCTACGAGCAGTACTTC. It translates to CASSPDRYSYEQYF.

This clonotype was seen a handful of times. V is TRBV20-1 and J is TRBJ2-1, with D possibly matching TRBD1 (7 bases). V lost 6 bases and J 6 bases, leaving 18 bases between the germline ends. The germline gives CDR1 DFQATT, CDR2 SNEGSKA (reference sequence). This CDR3 contains 14 residues. The CDR3 DNA sequence: TGCAGTGCCCCTATCCAGGGGGGTTTCAATGAGCAGTTCTTC. Amino acid sequence: CSAPIQGGFNEQFF.

Ten or more counts support this clonotype. The chain recombines TRBV3-1 with TRBJ1-2; TRBD1 aligns across 7 bases. Looked up from germline, CDR1 is LGHDT and CDR2 is YNNKEL (reference sequence). J lost 5 bases, V lost 2 bases, and 2 bases had no gene match. The CDR3 contains 13 residues. CDR3: CASSQTGAYGYTF. DNA of the CDR3: TGTGCCAGCAGCCAAACAGGGGCGTATGGCTACACCTTC.

The CDR3 loop is CASSPHGGQQETQYF. As DNA, the CDR3 is TGTGCCAGCAGCCCCCACGGAGGGCAACAAGAGACCCAGTACTTC. The chain carries TRBV7-2 and TRBJ2-5; TRBD2 might be the D (6 bases). The V end was cut by 5 bases, the J end by 2 bases, with 15 bases between. Germline CDR1 SGHTA, CDR2 FQGNSA. The CDR3 sequence is 15 residues long.

The V gene is TRBV5-5, the J gene TRBJ2-3; D is possibly TRBD1 or TRBD2 (6 bases each). V lost 4 bases, J lost 5 bases, and 14 bases lay in between. The CDR3 sequence is 14 residues long. Per germline, CDR1 SGHKS and CDR2 YYEKEE (reference sequence). The CDR3 is CASSPPGARDTQYF. CDR3 sequence (DNA): TGTGCCAGCAGCCCTCCGGGGGCGCGAGATACGCAGTATTTT.

This clonotype was seen just once. The J gene is TRBJ1-2, the V gene TRBV7-2; D is uncertain. Germline lookup yields CDR1 SGHTA and CDR2 FQGNSA. The V end was cut by 5 bases, the J end by 8 bases, with 15 bases between. The CDR3 runs to 13 residues. This chain's CDR3 is CASSPPLNSGYTF. The CDR3 bases are TGTGCCAGCAGCCCCCCGCTGAATTCGGGCTACACCTTC.

This clonotype was picked up a small number of times. The chain has TRBV15 and TRBJ1-5, with 10 bases matching TRBD1. This CDR3 contains 17 residues. Germline V lookup: CDR1 LNHNV, CDR2 YYDKDF (reference sequence). J was trimmed by 6 bases and V by 0 bases; bases with no gene match: 8. The CDR3 spells CATSRDGGTGVGQPQHF. In nucleotides, the CDR3 is TGTGCCACCAGCAGAGACGGAGGGACAGGGGTCGGTCAGCCCCAGCATTTT.

This chain links TRBV9 with TRBJ2-1, with D perhaps given as TRBD1 or TRBD2 (5 bases each). Germline V gives CDR1 SGDLS, CDR2 YYNGEE. The CDR3 spans 14 residues. V was trimmed by 2 bases and J by 5 bases, leaving 11 bases between them. Here the CDR3 reads CASSVLMGDNEQFF. CDR3 coding DNA: TGTGCCAGCAGCGTCTTGATGGGGGACAATGAGCAGTTCTTC. Looking up the rest from reference TRBV9 and TRBJ2-1 gives the full variable domain: DSGVTQTPKHLITATGQRVTLRCSPRSGDLSVYWYQQSLDQGLQFLIQYYNGEERAKGNILERFSAQQFPDLHSELNLSSLELGDSALYFCASSVLMGDNEQFFGPGTRLTVL.

This clonotype was observed a few times. V is TRBV5-1 and J is TRBJ1-5; 9 bases match TRBD1. Germline V gene lookup returns CDR1 SGHRS and CDR2 YFSETQ. V lost 6 bases, J lost 6 bases, and 4 bases stayed unmatched. The CDR3 totals 13 residues. The CDR3 protein is CASNHRGPQPQHF. CDR3 DNA sequence: TGCGCCAGCAACCACAGGGGGCCTCAGCCCCAGCATTTT.

This sequence joins TRBV5-1 and TRBJ2-3; no reliable D call. Germline V gene lookup returns CDR1 SGHRS and CDR2 YFSETQ. CDR3 size: 16 residues. Trimming pared 0 bases from V and 5 bases from J, leaving 16 bases between. Here the CDR3 reads CASSLAGPAGGDTQYF. CDR3 DNA: TGCGCCAGCAGCTTGGCCGGGCCAGCCGGCGGAGATACGCAGTATTTT.